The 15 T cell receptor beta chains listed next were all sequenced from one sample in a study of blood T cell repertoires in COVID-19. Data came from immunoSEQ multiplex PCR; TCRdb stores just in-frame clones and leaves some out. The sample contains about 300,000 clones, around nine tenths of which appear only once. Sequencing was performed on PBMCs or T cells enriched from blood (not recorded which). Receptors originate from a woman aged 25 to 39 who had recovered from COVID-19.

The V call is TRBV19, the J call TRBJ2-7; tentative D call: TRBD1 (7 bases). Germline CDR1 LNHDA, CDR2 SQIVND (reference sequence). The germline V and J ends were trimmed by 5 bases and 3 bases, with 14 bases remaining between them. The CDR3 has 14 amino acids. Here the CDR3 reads CASSLSGGFYEQYF. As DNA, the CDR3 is TGTGCCAGTAGTTTGTCAGGGGGGTTCTACGAGCAGTACTTC.

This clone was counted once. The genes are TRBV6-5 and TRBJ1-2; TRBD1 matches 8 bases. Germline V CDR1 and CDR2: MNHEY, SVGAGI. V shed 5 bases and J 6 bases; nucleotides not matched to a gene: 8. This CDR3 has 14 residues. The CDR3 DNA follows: TGTGCCAGCAGTCAACGACAGGGGACGGATGGCTACACCTTC. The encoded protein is CASSQRQGTDGYTF.

This CDR3 is CASGRTGVLRDYGYTF. The CDR3, as DNA: TGTGCCTCCGGGCGGACAGGGGTGCTGAGGGACTATGGCTACACCTTC. V gene TRBV10-3 combines with J gene TRBJ1-2; TRBD1 matches 9 bases. CDR3 length equals 16 residues. The junction had 16 bases not matched to a gene; V was cut back by 11 bases and J by 3 bases. Germline V CDR1 and CDR2: ENHRY, SYGVKD.

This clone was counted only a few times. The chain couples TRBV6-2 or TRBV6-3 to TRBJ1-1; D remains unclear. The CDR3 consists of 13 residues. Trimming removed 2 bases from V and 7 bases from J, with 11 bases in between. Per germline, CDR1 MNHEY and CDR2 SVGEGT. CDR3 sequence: CASSYEPPNEAFF. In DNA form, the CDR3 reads TGTGCCAGCAGTTACGAGCCCCCCAATGAAGCTTTCTTT.

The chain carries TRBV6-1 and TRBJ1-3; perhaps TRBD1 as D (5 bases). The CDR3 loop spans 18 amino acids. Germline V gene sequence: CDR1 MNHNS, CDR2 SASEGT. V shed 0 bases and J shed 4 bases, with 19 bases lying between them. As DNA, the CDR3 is TGTGCCAGCAGTGAAGCCCTAGGACAAGCGAAGGAAGGAAACACCATATATTTT. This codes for CASSEALGQAKEGNTIYF.

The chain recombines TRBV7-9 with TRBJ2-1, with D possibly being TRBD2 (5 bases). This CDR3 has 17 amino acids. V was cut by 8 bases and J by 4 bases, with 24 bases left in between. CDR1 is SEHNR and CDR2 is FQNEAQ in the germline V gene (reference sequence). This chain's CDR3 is CASVPSLRTELYNEQFF. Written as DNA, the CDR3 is TGTGCCAGCGTCCCATCTCTCAGGACTGAGTTATACAATGAGCAGTTCTTC.

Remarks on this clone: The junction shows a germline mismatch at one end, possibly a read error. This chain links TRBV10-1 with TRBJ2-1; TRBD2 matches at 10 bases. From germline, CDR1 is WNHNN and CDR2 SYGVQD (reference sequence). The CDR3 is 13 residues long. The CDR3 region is CASSGWTSGKQLF. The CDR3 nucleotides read TGCGCCAGCAGTGGGTGGACTAGCGGTAAGCAGCTCTTC.

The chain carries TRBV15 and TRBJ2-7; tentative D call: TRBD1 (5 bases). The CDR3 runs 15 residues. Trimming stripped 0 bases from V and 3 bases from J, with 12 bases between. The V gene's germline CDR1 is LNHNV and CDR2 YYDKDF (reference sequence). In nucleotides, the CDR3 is TGTGCCACCAGCAGAGATGGGGCTTCCCTCTACGAGCAGTACTTC. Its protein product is CATSRDGASLYEQYF.

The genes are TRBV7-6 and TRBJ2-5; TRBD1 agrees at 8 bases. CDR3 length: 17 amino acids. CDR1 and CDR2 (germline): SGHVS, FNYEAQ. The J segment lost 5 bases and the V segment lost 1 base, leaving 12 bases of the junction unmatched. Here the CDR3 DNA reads TGTGCCAGCAGCTTAGAGGCTGGGCAGGGGGCGCGGGAGACCCAGTACTTC. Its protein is CASSLEAGQGARETQYF. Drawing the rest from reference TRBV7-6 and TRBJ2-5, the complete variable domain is GAGVSQSPRYKVTKRGQDVALRCDPISGHVSLYWYRQALGQGPEFLTYFNYEAQQDKSGLPNDRFSAERPEGSISTLTIQRTEQRDSAMYRCASSLEAGQGARETQYFGPGTRLLVL.

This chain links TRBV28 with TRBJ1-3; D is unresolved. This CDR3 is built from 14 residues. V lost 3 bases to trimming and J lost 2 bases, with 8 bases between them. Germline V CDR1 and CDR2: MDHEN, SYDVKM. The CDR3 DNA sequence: TGTGCCAGCAGTTTTTCGCGGACTGGAAACACCATATATTTT. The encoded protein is CASSFSRTGNTIYF.

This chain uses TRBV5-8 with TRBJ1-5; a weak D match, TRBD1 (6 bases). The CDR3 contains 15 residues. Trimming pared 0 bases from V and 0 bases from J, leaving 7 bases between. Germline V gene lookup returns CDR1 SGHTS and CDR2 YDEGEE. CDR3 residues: CASSLAGDSNQPQHF. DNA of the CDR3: TGTGCCAGCAGCTTGGCAGGGGATAGCAATCAGCCCCAGCATTTT. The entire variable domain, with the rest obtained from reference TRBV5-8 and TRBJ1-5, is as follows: EAGVTQSPTHLIKTRGQQATLRCSPISGHTSVYWYQQALGLGLQFLLWYDEGEERNRGNFPPRFSGRQFPNYSSELNVNALELEDSALYLCASSLAGDSNQPQHFGDGTRLSIL.

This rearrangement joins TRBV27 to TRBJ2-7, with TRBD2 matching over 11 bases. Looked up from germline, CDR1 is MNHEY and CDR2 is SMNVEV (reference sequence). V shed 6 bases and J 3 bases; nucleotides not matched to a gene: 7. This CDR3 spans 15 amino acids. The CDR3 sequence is CASSIAGGPFYEQYF. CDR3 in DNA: TGTGCCAGCAGCATAGCGGGAGGGCCCTTCTACGAGCAGTACTTC.

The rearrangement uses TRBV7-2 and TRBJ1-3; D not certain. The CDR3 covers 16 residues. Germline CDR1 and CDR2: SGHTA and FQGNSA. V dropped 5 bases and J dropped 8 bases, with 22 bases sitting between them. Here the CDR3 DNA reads TGTGCCAGCAGCCGCCTAGTATGGCCAGCTTCCTACACCATATATTTT. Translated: CASSRLVWPASYTIYF.

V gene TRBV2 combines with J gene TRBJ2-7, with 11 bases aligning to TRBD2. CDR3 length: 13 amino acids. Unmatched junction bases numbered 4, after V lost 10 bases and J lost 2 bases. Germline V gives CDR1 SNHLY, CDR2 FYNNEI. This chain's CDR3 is CAIGLAGAYEQYF. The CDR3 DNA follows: TGTGCCATCGGACTAGCGGGTGCCTACGAGCAGTACTTC.

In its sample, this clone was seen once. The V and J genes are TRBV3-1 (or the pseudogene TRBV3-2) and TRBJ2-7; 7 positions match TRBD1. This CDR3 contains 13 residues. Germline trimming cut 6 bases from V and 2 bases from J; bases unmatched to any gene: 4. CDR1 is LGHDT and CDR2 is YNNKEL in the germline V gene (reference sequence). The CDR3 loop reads CASSRGTAYEQYF. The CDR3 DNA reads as TGTGCCAGCAGTAGGGGGACAGCCTACGAGCAGTACTTC.